A selection of T cell receptor beta chains follows, all from one sample in a study of blood T cell repertoires in COVID-19. Assay used: immunoSEQ multiplex PCR; TCRdb lists only in-frame clones, some missing. The sample shows about 200,000 clones, 88% of them seen only once. Sequenced material: peripheral blood. Source of these receptors: a man aged 35 to 55 with active or convalescent COVID-19. Both conserved end residues are part of each CDR3. The D gene is left open where the match is weak. Size values are once, few and many counts, or a class for expanded clones, and some rows have none.

abundance: NA
d_gene: TRBD1
j_gene: TRBJ1-3
v_gene: TRBV19
CDR3nt: TGTGCCAGTACCCGGACCGGGACAGGGCGCTATAGCTCTGGAAACACCATATATTTT
CDR3aa: CASTRTGTGRYSSGNTIYF

abundance: NA
d_gene: NA
j_gene: TRBJ1-5
v_gene: TRBV2
CDR3nt: TGTGCCAGCAGTGGCCCGACGAGCGCTTATAGCAATCAGCCCCAGCATTTT
CDR3aa: CASSGPTSAYSNQPQHF

abundance: NA
d_gene: TRBD1
j_gene: TRBJ1-2
v_gene: TRBV6-5
CDR3nt: TGTGCCAGCAGCCCGGACAGGGGGGTCTATGGCTACACCTTC
CDR3aa: CASSPDRGVYGYTF

abundance: NA
d_gene: TRBD1
j_gene: TRBJ1-1
v_gene: TRBV19
CDR3nt: TGTGCCAGTAGGAGGACAGGGGTCACTGAAGCTTTCTTT
CDR3aa: CASRRTGVTEAFF

abundance: NA
d_gene: NA
j_gene: TRBJ1-1
v_gene: TRBV29-1
CDR3nt: TGCAGCGCCGAGTTGGGGGGCACTGAAGCTTTCTTT
CDR3aa: CSAELGGTEAFF

abundance: NA
d_gene: TRBD1
j_gene: TRBJ2-2
v_gene: TRBV24-1
CDR3nt: TGTGCCACCAGTGATTTGTACAGGGGTGACACCGGGGAGCTGTTTTTT
CDR3aa: CATSDLYRGDTGELFF

abundance: NA
d_gene: TRBD1
j_gene: TRBJ1-2
v_gene: TRBV30
CDR3nt: TGTGCCTGGAGTGTACGAGGGGGCGTTGGCTATGGCTACACCTTC
CDR3aa: CAWSVRGGVGYGYTF

abundance: NA
d_gene: NA
j_gene: TRBJ1-5
v_gene: TRBV18
CDR3nt: TGTGCCAGCTCACCTGAGTTCTGGTCTGATCGCAATCAGCCCCAGCATTTT
CDR3aa: CASSPEFWSDRNQPQHF

abundance: once
d_gene: TRBD1
j_gene: TRBJ1-2
v_gene: TRBV28
CDR3nt: TGTGCCAGCAGTTTAGAGGCGACAGGGAGCGACTACACCTTC
CDR3aa: CASSLEATGSDYTF

abundance: NA
d_gene: NA
j_gene: TRBJ1-4
v_gene: TRBV12-5
CDR3nt: TGTGCTAGTGGTTTGGTACTGTCGGTCGGAAAACTGTTTTTT
CDR3aa: CASGLVLSVGKLFF

abundance: NA
d_gene: TRBD1
j_gene: TRBJ2-3
v_gene: TRBV27
CDR3nt: TGTGCCAGCAGGGGGGGACAGGGGCCCCAACATACGCAGTATTTT
CDR3aa: CASRGGQGPQHTQYF

abundance: NA
d_gene: NA
j_gene: TRBJ2-2
v_gene: TRBV28
CDR3nt: TGTGCCAGTTCCCTAAGGGGCACCGGGGAGCTGTTTTTT
CDR3aa: CASSLRGTGELFF

abundance: NA
d_gene: TRBD1
j_gene: TRBJ2-2
v_gene: TRBV5-1
CDR3nt: TGCGCCAGCAGCTCGCGACAGGGGAACACCGGGGAGCTGTTTTTT
CDR3aa: CASSSRQGNTGELFF

abundance: NA
d_gene: NA
j_gene: TRBJ1-1
v_gene: TRBV6-2/TRBV6-3
CDR3nt: TGTGCCAGCAGTTACGTCCCGGGTACTGAAGCTTTCTTT
CDR3aa: CASSYVPGTEAFF

abundance: NA
d_gene: NA
j_gene: TRBJ1-2
v_gene: TRBV7-2
CDR3nt: TGTGCCAGCAGCTATAGGGCGGCCTCGAGGGACTACACCTTC
CDR3aa: CASSYRAASRDYTF

abundance: few
d_gene: NA
j_gene: TRBJ1-2
v_gene: TRBV18
CDR3nt: TGTGCCAGCTCACCACCTTATCAGGGACATGGCGATGGCTACACCTTC
CDR3aa: CASSPPYQGHGDGYTF

abundance: once
d_gene: NA
j_gene: TRBJ1-5
v_gene: TRBV11-2
CDR3nt: TGTGCCAGCAGCTCCCGTCCAGATCATCAGCCCCAGCATTTT
CDR3aa: CASSSRPDHQPQHF

abundance: NA
d_gene: NA
j_gene: TRBJ2-5
v_gene: TRBV7-8
CDR3nt: TGTGCCAGCAGCTTACTAGTCGGTTTGGAGACCCAGTACTTC
CDR3aa: CASSLLVGLETQYF

abundance: NA
d_gene: TRBD1
j_gene: TRBJ1-2
v_gene: TRBV5-8
CDR3nt: TGTGCCAGCAGCCGAGACCGGGACAGGGGGCTAGACTATGGCTACACCTTC
CDR3aa: CASSRDRDRGLDYGYTF

abundance: NA
d_gene: TRBD1
j_gene: TRBJ1-2
v_gene: TRBV28
CDR3nt: TGTGCCAGCAGCCTGGGACAGGGGTATGGCTACACCTTC
CDR3aa: CASSLGQGYGYTF

abundance: NA
d_gene: TRBD2
j_gene: TRBJ2-5
v_gene: TRBV6-5
CDR3nt: TGTGCCAGCAGAGCTAGCGGGAACCAAGAGACCCAGTACTTC
CDR3aa: CASRASGNQETQYF

abundance: NA
d_gene: TRBD1
j_gene: TRBJ2-1
v_gene: TRBV7-2
CDR3nt: TGTGCCAGCAGCTTCCGCGGACAGGGATACAATGAGCAGTTCTTC
CDR3aa: CASSFRGQGYNEQFF

abundance: NA
d_gene: TRBD1
j_gene: TRBJ2-3
v_gene: TRBV7-2
CDR3nt: TGTGCCAGCAGCTTGGTAGCGCGGACAGGGATGTACGCAGATACGCAGTATTTT
CDR3aa: CASSLVARTGMYADTQYF

abundance: NA
d_gene: TRBD1
j_gene: TRBJ1-5
v_gene: TRBV6-1
CDR3nt: TGTGCCAGCAGTGAAAACAGGGGCCCAAATCAGCCCCAGCATTTT
CDR3aa: CASSENRGPNQPQHF

abundance: NA
d_gene: TRBD1
j_gene: TRBJ1-1
v_gene: TRBV12-5
CDR3nt: TGTGCTAGTGGTTTTGGGACAGGGCGGGCTTTCTTT
CDR3aa: CASGFGTGRAFF

abundance: NA
d_gene: NA
j_gene: TRBJ2-7
v_gene: TRBV6-5
CDR3nt: TGTGCCAGCAATCCAGCGCTGGGTCTATCCTACGAGCAGTACTTC
CDR3aa: CASNPALGLSYEQYF

abundance: NA
d_gene: NA
j_gene: TRBJ2-7
v_gene: TRBV15
CDR3nt: TGTGCCACCAGCAGAGATCAGGGGAGAGACTACGAGCAGTACTTC
CDR3aa: CATSRDQGRDYEQYF

abundance: NA
d_gene: NA
j_gene: TRBJ2-7
v_gene: TRBV5-4
CDR3nt: TGTGCCAGCAGCGCCGAGGGGGGGGGCCCGTCTCCCTACGAGCAGTACTTC
CDR3aa: CASSAEGGGPSPYEQYF